Following are 18 T cell receptor beta chains from one sample sequenced in a study of shared clonotypes between healthy human individuals. Assay: immunoSEQ multiplex PCR; the TCRdb copy retains only in-frame clones and omits some. Seen here are roughly 1,500,000 clones, around 98.5% observed once, and the top ten hold about 0.4%. Sequencing input: naive CD4+ T cells sorted from blood. The subset was: CD45RA+ positively selected. The origin of the receptors is a man aged 25 to 40 in good health.

This clone was picked up one time. The chain is built from TRBV6-5 and TRBJ2-7; 9 nucleotides agree with TRBD1. J was trimmed by 4 bases and V by 5 bases; bases with no gene match: 6. Germline V gene sequence: CDR1 MNHEY, CDR2 SVGAGI. The length of the CDR3 is 14 residues. CDR3 DNA: TGTGCCAGCAGTGCAACAGGGGGCCCATACGAGCAGTACTTC. It specifies CASSATGGPYEQYF.

This sequence joins TRBV10-3 and TRBJ2-7; TRBD1 matches 8 bases. After removal of 5 bases from V and 2 bases from J, the junction contained 8 bases not matched to a gene. The CDR3 length is 15 residues. The germline V gene has CDR1 ENHRY and CDR2 SYGVKD. CDR3 DNA sequence: TGTGCCATCAGTATGGGACAGGATAGCCCCTACGAGCAGTACTTC. Its protein is CAISMGQDSPYEQYF.

The gene calls are TRBV5-1 and TRBJ2-3; 11 bases fit TRBD2. The germline CDR1 and CDR2 sequences are SGHRS and YFSETQ. This CDR3 is 17 amino acids long. J lost 2 bases, V lost 3 bases, and 8 bases had no gene match. CDR3 sequence reads: CASSSVPGLAVTDTQYF. The CDR3 DNA reads as TGCGCCAGCAGCTCGGTCCCGGGACTAGCGGTCACAGATACGCAGTATTTT.

V gene TRBV5-1 combines with J gene TRBJ2-7, with TRBD2 matching over 7 bases. CDR1 is SGHRS and CDR2 is YFSETQ in the germline V gene. This CDR3 is built from 15 residues. Germline trimming cut 3 bases from V and 7 bases from J; bases unmatched to any gene: 13. The CDR3 protein is CASSYFVGGPGEQYF. CDR3 in DNA: TGCGCCAGCAGCTATTTCGTGGGAGGGCCAGGTGAGCAGTACTTC. Filled out from reference TRBV5-1 and TRBJ2-7, the complete variable domain reads KAGVTQTPRYLIKTRGQQVTLSCSPISGHRSVSWYQQTPGQGLQFLFEYFSETQRNKGNFPGRFSGRQFSNSRSEMNVSTLELGDSALYLCASSYFVGGPGEQYFGPGTRLTVT.

A single count supports this clone. The chain has TRBV6-6 and TRBJ2-5; a weak D match, TRBD1 (6 bases). The germline CDR1 and CDR2 sequences are MNHNY and SVGAGI (reference sequence). Trimming pared 2 bases from V and 5 bases from J, leaving 12 bases between. CDR3 size: 14 residues. The DNA of the CDR3 is TGTGCCAGCAGTTACGGGGGCCTACAGGAGACCCAGTACTTC. Amino acid sequence: CASSYGGLQETQYF.

V gene TRBV7-2 combines with J gene TRBJ2-5, with D tentatively TRBD1 (5 bases). This CDR3 is built from 13 residues. The germline CDR1 and CDR2 sequences are SGHTA and FQGNSA. V gave up 5 bases and J gave up 3 bases, with 10 bases separating them. The CDR3: CASSQSREETQYF. The CDR3 region has the DNA TGTGCCAGCAGCCAAAGCAGGGAAGAGACCCAGTACTTC.

This rearrangement joins TRBV7-2 to TRBJ2-7, with D perhaps matching TRBD1 (6 bases). Trimming cost V 4 bases and J 4 bases, with 14 bases left between them. Germline-derived CDR1 and CDR2 are SGHTA and FQGNSA. This CDR3 spans 14 amino acids. The CDR3 nucleotides are TGTGCCAGCAGCTCCCAGGGGCAGGTTTACGAGCAGTACTTC. Protein: CASSSQGQVYEQYF.

This chain links TRBV18 with TRBJ2-1; the match to TRBD2 covers 8 bases. Germline-derived CDR1 and CDR2 are KGHSH and LQKENI. Losses at the gene ends were 0 bases for V and 8 bases for J; bases not matched to a gene: 6. The CDR3 runs to 15 residues. The CDR3 loop reads CASSPPAGALDEQFF. For the CDR3, the DNA is TGTGCCAGCTCACCACCAGCGGGAGCTTTAGATGAGCAGTTCTTC.

The chain links TRBV7-8 to TRBJ2-3, with D perhaps being TRBD1 or TRBD2 (5 bases each). Per germline, CDR1 SGHVS and CDR2 FQNEAQ. V was trimmed by 1 base and J by 0 bases, leaving 14 bases between them. The length of the CDR3 is 17 residues. Here the CDR3 reads CASSLVGGSLSTDTQYF. DNA for the CDR3: TGTGCCAGCAGCTTAGTTGGGGGTAGCCTAAGCACAGATACGCAGTATTTT. Based on the CDR3 plus reference TRBV7-8 and TRBJ2-3, the full variable domain is GAGVSQSPRYKVAKRGQDVALRCDPISGHVSLFWYQQALGQGPEFLTYFQNEAQLDKSGLPSDRFFAERPEGSVSTLKIQRTQQEDSAVYLCASSLVGGSLSTDTQYFGPGTRLTVL.

The gene calls are TRBV9 and TRBJ2-1, with no clear D. The CDR3 has 15 amino acids. The V gene lost 4 bases and the J gene lost 8 bases, with 19 bases spanning the gap. Per germline, CDR1 SGDLS and CDR2 YYNGEE. In nucleotides, the CDR3 is TGTGCCAGCAGCCCTCATAATCCTGGTGGGTATGAGCAGTTCTTC. This encodes CASSPHNPGGYEQFF.

The rearrangement links TRBV7-6 to TRBJ2-7, with 8 bases lining up with TRBD2. The germline V gene has CDR1 SGHVS and CDR2 FNYEAQ. CDR3 length equals 15 residues. The trim removed 7 bases at V and 1 base at J, leaving 9 bases unmatched. The CDR3 region is CASTPREGDSYEQYF. In DNA, the CDR3 is TGTGCCAGCACCCCTCGGGAGGGGGATTCCTACGAGCAGTACTTC.

This rearrangement joins TRBV7-2 to TRBJ2-7; TRBD1 agrees at 7 bases. CDR1 is SGHTA, CDR2 FQGNSA, per germline. The CDR3 length is 15 residues. Losses at the gene ends were 5 bases for V and 2 bases for J; bases not matched to a gene: 9. Here the CDR3 reads CASSADETGTYEQYF. The CDR3 bases are TGTGCCAGCAGCGCCGACGAGACAGGGACCTACGAGCAGTACTTC. Together with reference TRBV7-2 and TRBJ2-7, the CDR3 gives the full variable domain: GAGVSQSPSNKVTEKGKDVELRCDPISGHTALYWYRQSLGQGLEFLIYFQGNSAPDKSGLPSDRFSAERTGGSVSTLTIQRTQQEDSAVYLCASSADETGTYEQYFGPGTRLTVT.

The chain recombines TRBV18 with TRBJ2-3; no firm D call. The length of the CDR3 is 15 residues. V was cut by 0 bases and J by 0 bases, with 7 bases left in between. Germline CDR1 and CDR2: KGHSH and LQKENI. The CDR3 spells CASSPPWQSTDTQYF. CDR3 DNA: TGTGCCAGCTCACCACCTTGGCAGAGCACAGATACGCAGTATTTT.

The J gene is TRBJ1-1, the V gene TRBV30; D gene uncertain. This CDR3 spans 13 amino acids. The germline CDR1 and CDR2 sequences are GTSNPN and SVGIG (reference sequence). V was shortened by 2 bases and J by 0 bases, with 7 bases between the two germline ends. CDR3 DNA sequence: TGTGCCTGGAGTTCCAACATGAACACTGAAGCTTTCTTT. This encodes CAWSSNMNTEAFF.

Remarks on this clone: The sample has other DNA sequences that encode this CDR3 too. The rearrangement joins TRBV9 to TRBJ2-2; D unresolved. The germline V and J ends were trimmed by 0 bases and 5 bases, with 8 bases remaining between them. The CDR3 totals 14 residues. Germline values: CDR1 SGDLS, CDR2 YYNGEE. The CDR3 bases are TGTGCCAGCAGCGTAGAAATCCGAACCGGGGAGCTGTTTTTT. Protein: CASSVEIRTGELFF. The entire variable domain, with the rest obtained from reference TRBV9 and TRBJ2-2, is as follows: DSGVTQTPKHLITATGQRVTLRCSPRSGDLSVYWYQQSLDQGLQFLIQYYNGEERAKGNILERFSAQQFPDLHSELNLSSLELGDSALYFCASSVEIRTGELFFGEGSRLTVL.

This sequence joins TRBV6-6 and TRBJ2-3; D remains ambiguous. Trimming pared 0 bases from V and 4 bases from J, leaving 5 bases between. The CDR3 covers 13 residues. Germline V gene sequence: CDR1 MNHNY, CDR2 SVGAGI (reference sequence). CDR3 coding DNA: TGTGCCAGCAGTTACTCGGGCTCAGATACGCAGTATTTT. Encoded protein: CASSYSGSDTQYF.

The V and J genes are TRBV19 and TRBJ1-1; D is perhaps TRBD1 (5 bases). This CDR3 has 14 residues. The germline V and J ends were trimmed by 5 bases and 3 bases, with 13 bases remaining between them. Germline V CDR1 and CDR2: LNHDA, SQIVND (reference sequence). The CDR3 coding sequence is TGTGCCAGTAGTTCACAGGAGAAACACACTGAAGCTTTCTTT. Amino acid sequence: CASSSQEKHTEAFF. The entire variable domain, with the rest obtained from reference TRBV19 and TRBJ1-1, is as follows: DGGITQSPKYLFRKEGQNVTLSCEQNLNHDAMYWYRQDPGQGLRLIYYSQIVNDFQKGDIAEGYSVSREKKESFPLTVTSAQKNPTAFYLCASSSQEKHTEAFFGQGTRLTVV.

This chain's CDR3 is CSVEATDTGHSTDTQYF. For the CDR3, the DNA is TGCAGCGTTGAAGCAACGGATACGGGACATAGCACAGATACGCAGTATTTT. This chain connects TRBV29-1 to TRBJ2-3, with D maybe TRBD1 (6 bases). The CDR3 runs to 17 residues. The V and J ends lost 1 base and 0 bases respectively, with 17 bases between them. CDR1 is SQVTM, CDR2 ANQGSEA, per germline.